This is a list of T cell receptor beta chains from one sample in a study of T cell responses to AZD1222 COVID-19 vaccine. Profiling relied on immunoSEQ multiplex PCR, and the TCRdb table lists in-frame clones only, not all of them. The sample contains about 110,000 clones, more than 70% of which appear only once. This sample comprised peripheral blood, obtained 28 days after the second AZD1222 dose. These TCRs come from an adult who received the AZD1222 COVID-19 vaccine. Each CDR3 is given with its conserved first and last residue. Fields, in order: V gene, clone size, J gene, D gene, CDR3 DNA, CDR3 protein. A D gene is named only where the DNA matches it firmly. The size field is filled for only some rows; it gives once, few, many or a size class.

>TRBV19|.|TRBJ1-3|.
TGTGCCAGTAGTATTTCTCCCCACAGGACTGGAAACACCATATATTTT
CASSISPHRTGNTIYF
>TRBV28|.|TRBJ1-5|.
TGTGCCAGCACGGCTAGGTGGCCCCAGCATTTT
CASTARWPQHF
>TRBV19|.|TRBJ1-3|.
TGTGCCAGTAGGACGTTGGACACCTCTGGAAACACCATATATTTT
CASRTLDTSGNTIYF
>TRBV6-2/TRBV6-3|.|TRBJ2-5|TRBD2
TGTGCCAGCAGTAATACAGCGGGAGGGCCCGAAGAGACCCAGTACTTC
CASSNTAGGPEETQYF
>TRBV20-1|.|TRBJ2-1|TRBD2
TGCAGTGCTAGTAGCGGGGGGCGGAATGAGCAGTTCTTC
CSASSGGRNEQFF
>TRBV5-6|.|TRBJ2-3|.
TGTGCCAGCAGCTTGCTTCCCAGGGAGGCAGATACGCAGTATTTT
CASSLLPREADTQYF
>TRBV7-9|.|TRBJ2-7|.
TGTGCCAGCAGCTCCACCCTCGAGCAGTACTTC
CASSSTLEQYF
>TRBV6-5|.|TRBJ2-7|TRBD2
TGTGCCAGCAGCTCACTAGCGGGAGTAGGTGAGCAGTACTTC
CASSSLAGVGEQYF
>TRBV4-1|.|TRBJ2-2|TRBD2
TGCGCCAGCAGCCATCCCGCGGGACTAGCGGGGGGGCCGAACACCGGGGAGCTGTTTTTT
CASSHPAGLAGGPNTGELFF
>TRBV5-5|.|TRBJ2-1|.
TGTGCCAGCAGCTTTCAAGCTGTTCTCTCCTACAATGAGCAGTTCTTC
CASSFQAVLSYNEQFF
>TRBV7-2|once|TRBJ2-2|.
TGTGCCAGCAGCTTTTATCCTAGCGCGGGCGGGGAGCTGTTTTTT
CASSFYPSAGGELFF
>TRBV7-8|.|TRBJ2-4|.
TGTGCCAGCAGCTTAGCGGGCTTTACCAAAAACATTCAGTACTTC
CASSLAGFTKNIQYF
>TRBV4-1|.|TRBJ1-6|.
TGCGCCAGCAGCCAAGAAACGGGCACTAATTCACCCCTCCACTTT
CASSQETGTNSPLHF
>TRBV9|.|TRBJ1-2|.
TGTGCCAGCAGCGCCAACAGGGACGGCTACACCTTC
CASSANRDGYTF
>TRBV2|.|TRBJ1-1|.
TGTGCCAGCAGGGGCGGGGAAGCTTTCTTT
CASRGGEAFF
>TRBV6-1|once|TRBJ1-5|.
TGTGCCAGCAGTGAAAGGAGCAATCAGCCCCAGCATTTT
CASSERSNQPQHF
>TRBV30|.|TRBJ2-7|TRBD1
TGTGCCTGGACGGGCAGGGGGCGTTATGAGCAGTACTTC
CAWTGRGRYEQYF
>TRBV12-3/TRBV12-4|.|TRBJ2-1|.
TGTGCCAGCAGTTTGTATGAGCAGTTCTTC
CASSLYEQFF
>TRBV6-5|many|TRBJ2-7|.
TGTGCCAGCAGTTATCGTTCGTACTCCTACGAGCAGTACTTC
CASSYRSYSYEQYF
>TRBV12-5|few|TRBJ2-2|TRBD1
TGTGCTAGTGCCTGGGACAGAGCAAACACCGGGGAGCTGTTTTTT
CASAWDRANTGELFF
>TRBV5-1|few|TRBJ2-2|.
TGCGCCAGCAGCTTTGACCCCTCGGGGACCGGGGAGCTGTTTTTT
CASSFDPSGTGELFF
>TRBV7-6|.|TRBJ2-7|TRBD2
TGTGCCAGCAGCTTACTTACTAGCGGGAGCTACGAGCAGTACTTC
CASSLLTSGSYEQYF
>TRBV7-2|.|TRBJ2-3|.
TGTGCCAGCAGCCAAAGGGCAGTCAGCACAGATACGCAGTATTTT
CASSQRAVSTDTQYF
>TRBV6-6|.|TRBJ2-5|TRBD1
TGTGCCAGCTCCTTGCAACAGGGGGCGAGAGAGACCCAGTACTTC
CASSLQQGARETQYF
>TRBV6-6|few|TRBJ1-2|TRBD1
TGTGCCAGCAGTCCGACCCCGGGACAGGCCGGAGCTAACTATGGCTACACCTTC
CASSPTPGQAGANYGYTF
>TRBV6-6|.|TRBJ1-1|.
TGTGCCAGCAGTTCCGAAGTGTCGAACACTGAAGCTTTCTTT
CASSSEVSNTEAFF
>TRBV14|.|TRBJ2-7|.
TGTGCCAGCAGCCACGGGCGGTCCTACGAGCAGTACTTC
CASSHGRSYEQYF
>TRBV5-1|.|TRBJ2-3|.
TGCGCCAGCAGCCGGGATACTCAAGCCACCACAGATACGCAGTATTTT
CASSRDTQATTDTQYF
>TRBV7-9|.|TRBJ2-5|TRBD2
TGTGCCAGCAGCTCAACCGGGACTATTGGAGAGACCCAGTACTTC
CASSSTGTIGETQYF
>TRBV6-5|.|TRBJ1-2|.
TGTGCCAGCAGTTACTCGGAACTCCAAGCTAACTATGGCTACACCTTC
CASSYSELQANYGYTF
>TRBV19|.|TRBJ1-5|.
TGTGCCAGTAGTATGGGCAGGGATCAGCCCCAGCATTTT
CASSMGRDQPQHF
>TRBV4-1|.|TRBJ1-2|.
TGCGCCAGCAGCCAAGACGGGACGGACTACTATGGCTACACCTTC
CASSQDGTDYYGYTF
>TRBV12-5|.|TRBJ2-3|.
TGTGCTAGTGGGATGACAGAAGATACGCAGTATTTT
CASGMTEDTQYF
>TRBV6-2/TRBV6-3|.|TRBJ2-3|TRBD2
TGTGCCAGCAGTCACGGGGCGGGAGGAAGCACAGATACGCAGTATTTT
CASSHGAGGSTDTQYF
>TRBV10-1|.|TRBJ1-2|.
TGCGCCAGCAGTGAGTCCTCCTCTAACTATGGCTACACCTTC
CASSESSSNYGYTF
>TRBV7-2|.|TRBJ2-3|TRBD2
TGTGCCAGCAGCCCATGGACTAGTAGCACAGATACGCAGTATTTT
CASSPWTSSTDTQYF
>TRBV2|.|TRBJ2-3|.
TGTGCCAGCAGTATTGGGGGGACAGATACGCAGTATTTT
CASSIGGTDTQYF
>TRBV30|.|TRBJ1-1|.
TGTGCCTGGAGGGCCGGGATCCTCGGGGCTGAAGCTTTCTTT
CAWRAGILGAEAFF
>TRBV5-6|.|TRBJ2-1|.
TGTGCCAGCAGCTCCCGGGTTGAGCAGTTCTTC
CASSSRVEQFF
>TRBV6-5|.|TRBJ1-2|.
TGTGCCAGCAGTCGAGACAGAGCCTATGGCTACACCTTC
CASSRDRAYGYTF
>TRBV4-2|.|TRBJ2-7|TRBD2
TGTGCCAGCAGCACCCGGACTAGCGAGTGGGGGGAGCAGTACTTC
CASSTRTSEWGEQYF